The 32 T cell receptor beta chains below come from one sample, sequenced in a study of T-cell reconstitution after alpha-beta-depleted transplantation in children. It was with unique molecular identifiers that the TCRbeta library was prepared. Via MiXCR, TCRdb re-called the PCR reads, giving one row per CDR3 protein. The table includes approximately 490,000 distinct CDR3 sequences, about 10% detected once. The starting material was PBMCs, obtained before TCRalphabeta/CD19-depleted stem cell transplant. Receptor source: a child aged 2 to 9 with inherited bone marrow failure, due to receive a stem cell transplant.

This chain joins TRBV20-1 and TRBJ1-1; D is undetermined. The germline V and J ends were trimmed by 5 bases and 0 bases, with 13 bases remaining between them. This CDR3 is 14 amino acids long. The germline gives CDR1 DFQATT, CDR2 SNEGSKA (reference sequence). The DNA for the CDR3 is TGCAGTGCTGCCCACAGCTCCATGAACACTGAAGCTTTCTTT. Protein product: CSAAHSSMNTEAFF.

This clonotype was recorded a few times. This chain connects TRBV6-5 to TRBJ2-7, with D maybe TRBD2 (6 bases). V lost 2 bases and J lost 2, with 13 bases in between. The CDR3 spans 15 residues. Germline CDR1 is MNHEY and CDR2 is SVGAGI. Here the CDR3 reads CASSYRSGATYEQYF. The CDR3, as DNA: TGTGCCAGCAGTTACAGGTCGGGAGCCACCTACGAGCAGTACTTC.

Of note for this clonotype: One base away lies a much larger clone, so this may be a sequencing read error. V is TRBV7-9 and J is TRBJ1-1; D remains unclear. The CDR3 has 16 residues. Germline lookup yields CDR1 SEHNR and CDR2 FQNEAQ (reference sequence). The chain's CDR3 is CASSLAPDRSNTDAFF. As DNA, the CDR3 is TGTGCCAGCAGCTTAGCCCCGGACCGCTCCAACACTGACGCTTTCTTT.

The table lists this clonotype with many counts. This rearrangement joins TRBV11-2 to TRBJ2-7; 11 positions match TRBD2. Germline assignment: CDR1 SGHAT and CDR2 FQNNGV. CDR3 size: 20 residues. V lost 4 bases, J lost 2 bases, and 19 bases stayed unmatched. The DNA of the CDR3 is TGTGCCAGCAGCTCCCGCTTTACCAGAGCGACTAGCGGGATTACCTACGAGCAGTACTTC. The encoded protein is CASSSRFTRATSGITYEQYF. The whole variable domain, filled in from reference TRBV11-2 and TRBJ2-7, reads EAGVAQSPRYKIIEKRQSVAFWCNPISGHATLYWYQQILGQGPKLLIQFQNNGVVDDSQLPKDRFSAERLKGVDSTLKIQPAKLEDSAVYLCASSSRFTRATSGITYEQYFGPGTRLTVT.

This clonotype came up a few times. The chain recombines TRBV6-2 or TRBV6-3 with TRBJ2-3; possible D gene TRBD2, 5 bases. Per the germline V gene, CDR1 is MNHEY and CDR2 is SVGEGT. The CDR3 is 12 residues long. V was shortened by 3 bases and J by 5 bases, with 6 bases between the two germline ends. CDR3 residues: CASSYREDTQYF. CDR3 bases: TGTGCCAGCAGTTATCGGGAAGATACGCAGTATTTT.

This clonotype was seen at least ten times. The V call is TRBV27, the J call TRBJ2-7; TRBD2 is a possible D gene (5 bases). The germline gives CDR1 MNHEY, CDR2 SMNVEV (reference sequence). The CDR3 sequence is 11 residues long. Trimming pared 6 bases from V and 4 bases from J, leaving 7 bases between. The CDR3 protein is CASRRGYEQYF. CDR3 bases: TGTGCCAGCAGGAGAGGGTACGAGCAGTACTTC.

This clonotype came up many times. The J gene is TRBJ2-1, the V gene TRBV7-9; D is ambiguous. V shed 1 base and J shed 6 bases, with 10 bases lying between them. Germline CDR1 is SEHNR and CDR2 is FQNEAQ (reference sequence). This CDR3 has 14 residues. The CDR3, as DNA: TGTGCCAGCAGCTTAGTTGTCGGTCCCAATGAGCAGTTCTTC. Its translation: CASSLVVGPNEQFF.

This clonotype has a count of ten or more. The chain joins TRBV27 to TRBJ2-2, with D perhaps TRBD1 (6 bases). Trimming removed 6 bases at V and 2 bases at J, with 19 bases between. The CDR3 spans 17 residues. Germline values: CDR1 MNHEY, CDR2 SMNVEV (reference sequence). The CDR3 region has the DNA TGTGCCAGCAGCTTACATCAGGGGTTAGGTAACACCGGGGAGCTGTTTTTT. Translating it yields CASSLHQGLGNTGELFF.

This clonotype has ten or more counts. V usage is TRBV2 and J usage is TRBJ1-5, with D perhaps matching TRBD1 (6 bases). V was trimmed by 6 bases and J by 1 base, leaving 13 bases between them. The CDR3 totals 15 residues. CDR1 is SNHLY, CDR2 FYNNEI, per germline. This chain's CDR3 is CASSGLGQSNQPQHF. DNA for the CDR3: TGTGCCAGCAGCGGACTCGGACAGAGCAATCAGCCCCAGCATTTT.

As for this clonotype: This may stem from a read error, because a much larger clone lies one nucleotide away. V is TRBV27 and J is TRBJ2-1; the D gene is possibly TRBD2 (7 bases). V lost 2 bases to trimming and J lost 5 bases, with 13 bases between them. Looked up from germline, CDR1 is MNHEY and CDR2 is SMNVEV (reference sequence). The CDR3 covers 15 residues. The CDR3 loop reads CASSLVGGPDNEQFF. The CDR3, as DNA: TGTGCCAGCAGTTTAGTCGGGGGGCCGGACAATGAGCAGTTCTTC.

This clonotype was seen ten or more times. This CDR3 is CASSQISGLELFF. Written as DNA, the CDR3 is TGTGCCAGCAGCCAAATTTCCGGGTTGGAGCTGTTTTTT. V gene TRBV3-1 combines with J gene TRBJ2-2; no clear D. The germline V gene encodes CDR1 LGHDT and CDR2 YNNKEL (reference sequence). The CDR3 extends over 13 amino acids. Trimming pared 2 bases from V and 10 bases from J, leaving 11 bases between.

Notes on this clonotype: This clone may be a read error of a much larger clone one base away. The chain recombines TRBV7-8 with TRBJ2-3; 7 positions match TRBD2. The CDR3 totals 16 residues. Germline trimming cut 9 bases from V and 1 base from J; bases unmatched to any gene: 13. CDR1 is SGHVS, CDR2 FQNEAQ, per germline. DNA of the CDR3: TGTGCCAGACTCCACGGCGGGAGAGGCGGCACAGATACGCAGTATTTT. Encoded protein: CARLHGGRGGTDTQYF.

The chain links TRBV10-3 to TRBJ2-4, with TRBD1 matching 9 bases. Per germline, CDR1 ENHRY and CDR2 SYGVKD. Trimming cost V 2 bases and J 2 bases; bases outside gene matches: 7. The CDR3 is 17 amino acids. The CDR3 sequence is CAISEGTGSGTKNIQYF. The CDR3 region has the DNA TGTGCCATCAGTGAGGGGACAGGGTCGGGAACCAAAAACATTCAGTACTTC.

Only a few counts were recorded for this clonotype. The CDR3 bases are TGTGCCAGCAGCTTTTTCCTAGGACTAGCGGCTCAAGAGACCCAGTACTTC. It codes for CASSFFLGLAAQETQYF. The rearrangement uses TRBV5-6 and TRBJ2-5; 10 bases match TRBD2. The CDR3 contains 17 residues. Germline CDR1 and CDR2: SGHDT and YYEEEE. J lost 2 bases, V lost 2 bases, and 9 bases had no gene match.

This chain connects TRBV19 to TRBJ2-5; 7 bases match TRBD1. Germline loops: CDR1 LNHDA, CDR2 SQIVND (reference sequence). This CDR3 has 13 residues. Trimming cost V 10 bases and J 3 bases; bases outside gene matches: 8. The CDR3 protein is CATTRQGEETQYF. The DNA of the CDR3 is TGTGCCACGACGCGACAGGGTGAAGAGACCCAGTACTTC.

The rearrangement links TRBV29-1 to TRBJ2-5, with a weak D call TRBD2 (6 bases). The CDR3 has 12 amino acids. V was shortened by 3 bases and J by 5 bases, with 10 bases between the two germline ends. CDR1 is SQVTM, CDR2 ANQGSEA, per germline. DNA for the CDR3: TGCAGCGTTGATCGGGGGACGGAGACCCAGTACTTC. This translates into CSVDRGTETQYF.

This clonotype was counted ten times or more. This chain connects TRBV2 to TRBJ1-1; D perhaps matches TRBD1 (6 bases). This CDR3 comprises 14 residues. CDR1 SNHLY and CDR2 FYNNEI come from the germline V gene. V was pared by 3 bases and J by 4 bases, with 12 bases between. CDR3 nucleotide sequence: TGTGCCAGCAGTGAGGGGGCGCGCCTCACTGAAGCTTTCTTT. Residues: CASSEGARLTEAFF.

The sample holds many counts of this clonotype. The J gene is TRBJ2-7, the V gene TRBV10-1, with D perhaps TRBD1 (6 bases). The CDR3 spans 12 residues. V lost 10 bases to trimming and J lost 2 bases, with 12 bases between them. CDR1 and CDR2 (germline): WNHNN, SYGVQD (reference sequence). The CDR3 nucleotides read TGCGCCACCATGGACAGTACCTACGAGCAGTACTTC. Protein product: CATMDSTYEQYF.

This clonotype was recorded many times. The chain carries TRBV4-3 and TRBJ2-3; TRBD2 might be the D (6 bases). V lost 0 bases and J 0 bases, leaving 10 bases between the germline ends. Germline V CDR1 and CDR2: LGHNA, YSLEER. The CDR3 is made up of 16 amino acids. The CDR3 DNA sequence: TGCGCCAGCAGCCAAGATATAGGGACTAGCACAGATACGCAGTATTTT. The encoded protein is CASSQDIGTSTDTQYF.

This clonotype has ten or more counts. The chain links TRBV15 to TRBJ1-1, with D tentatively TRBD1 (6 bases). The CDR3 is made up of 17 amino acids. V lost 0 bases, J lost 3 bases, and 17 bases lay in between. CDR1 is LNHNV, CDR2 YYDKDF, per germline (reference sequence). The CDR3 DNA follows: TGTGCCACCAGCAGAGATGGAATGAACAGGGCGGACACTGAAGCTTTCTTT. Its translation: CATSRDGMNRADTEAFF.

The table lists this clonotype with many counts. This rearrangement joins TRBV7-2 to TRBJ2-2, with D uncertain. The V end lost 1 base, the J end lost 6 bases, and 9 bases lay between the germline ends. The length of the CDR3 is 14 residues. Looked up from germline, CDR1 is SGHTA and CDR2 is FQGNSA. The CDR3 nucleotides are TGTGCCAGCAGCTTAGGGAAAGGCGCCGGGGAGCTGTTTTTT. Its protein product is CASSLGKGAGELFF.

This clonotype was observed at least ten times. The V gene is TRBV30, the J gene TRBJ2-1, with 7 bases identical to TRBD1. CDR1 GTSNPN and CDR2 SVGIG come from the germline V gene (reference sequence). The trim removed 3 bases at V and 9 bases at J, leaving 8 bases unmatched. The CDR3 runs to 13 residues. CDR3 protein: CAWRRDSRFEQFF. In DNA, the CDR3 is TGTGCCTGGAGACGGGACAGCCGGTTTGAGCAGTTCTTC.

This clonotype has a count of ten or more. The chain uses TRBV7-2 and TRBJ2-1; perhaps TRBD1 as D (6 bases). The germline gives CDR1 SGHTA, CDR2 FQGNSA. The CDR3 totals 12 residues. V lost 5 bases and J lost 12, with 14 bases in between. CDR3 residues: CASSPLQGAQFF. CDR3 DNA sequence: TGTGCCAGCAGCCCGCTACAGGGAGCGCAGTTCTTC.

The V gene is TRBV6-5, the J gene TRBJ2-3, with a possible D match to TRBD1 (6 bases). CDR1 MNHEY and CDR2 SVGAGI come from the germline V gene. The germline V and J ends were trimmed by 7 bases and 6 bases, with 8 bases remaining between them. The CDR3 consists of 11 residues. CDR3 nucleotide sequence: TGTGCCAGCACCACAGGGGATACGCAGTATTTT. Translating gives CASTTGDTQYF.

This clonotype was counted many times. The chain couples TRBV7-7 to TRBJ1-1, with TRBD1 as a possible D gene (5 bases). The germline V gene has CDR1 SSHAT and CDR2 FNYEAQ (reference sequence). The CDR3 extends over 13 amino acids. The chain's CDR3 is CASWGDRNTEAFF. CDR3 sequence (DNA): TGTGCTAGCTGGGGGGATAGGAACACTGAAGCTTTCTTT.

This clonotype appeared many times. The chain carries TRBV20-1 and TRBJ2-5, with 8 positions matching TRBD1. Germline V gene lookup returns CDR1 DFQATT and CDR2 SNEGSKA (reference sequence). V was pared by 0 bases and J by 1 base, with 1 base of the junction left unmatched. The CDR3 loop spans 14 amino acids. The DNA of the CDR3 is TGCAGTGCTAGAGATGGGACAGGCCAAGAGACCCAGTACTTC. Its protein is CSARDGTGQETQYF.

In its sample, this clonotype was seen many times. V and J are TRBV7-9 and TRBJ2-7, with TRBD1 matching 8 bases. The CDR3 loop spans 15 amino acids. Germline CDR1 reads SEHNR; CDR2 reads FQNEAQ (reference sequence). V lost 5 bases, J lost 0 bases, and 6 bases stayed unmatched. The CDR3 DNA follows: TGTGCCAGCAGCGACGGACAGGGCAGCTCCTACGAGCAGTACTTC. This gives the protein CASSDGQGSSYEQYF.

CDR3 protein: CANRHTTSGRAYNEQFF. In DNA, the CDR3 is TGTGCCAACAGACATACTACTAGCGGGAGGGCCTACAATGAGCAGTTCTTC. This sequence joins TRBV6-7 and TRBJ2-1, with 13 bases fitting TRBD2. TRBV6-7 belongs to the ORF category, with a function that is uncertain. V shed 10 bases, J shed 2 bases, and the junction held 11 bases outside the gene matches. CDR3 length: 17 amino acids.

This clonotype showed up just a few times. J is TRBJ2-1 and V is TRBV12-5; 8 positions agree with TRBD2. CDR1 is LGHNT, CDR2 FRNRAP, per germline. This CDR3 spans 17 amino acids. The V and J ends lost 5 bases and 1 base, in that order; junction bases with no gene match: 10. The CDR3 spells CASGPPLAERSYNEQFF. The CDR3 region has the DNA TGTGCTAGTGGTCCGCCACTAGCGGAGAGGTCCTACAATGAGCAGTTCTTC.

This clonotype was seen ten or more times. The chain carries TRBV10-3 and TRBJ2-2, with D perhaps being TRBD1 or TRBD2 (5 bases each). The CDR3 has 11 amino acids. Trimming shortened V by 10 bases and J by 8 bases, and 11 bases separated the two germline ends. CDR1 and CDR2 from the germline V gene are ENHRY and SYGVKD. CDR3 sequence reads: CATQGVGELFF. CDR3 bases: TGTGCCACCCAGGGAGTTGGGGAGCTGTTTTTT.

This clonotype has a count of ten or more. V and J are TRBV9 and TRBJ2-1, with D unresolved. CDR1 is SGDLS, CDR2 YYNGEE, per germline. The CDR3 consists of 16 residues. Trimming took 0 bases from V and 2 from J, leaving 12 bases between them. In nucleotides, the CDR3 is TGTGCCAGCAGCGTAGGGGTCCAGCCAACCTACAATGAGCAGTTCTTC. It translates to CASSVGVQPTYNEQFF. Full variable domain (rest looked up from reference TRBV9 and TRBJ2-1): DSGVTQTPKHLITATGQRVTLRCSPRSGDLSVYWYQQSLDQGLQFLIQYYNGEERAKGNILERFSAQQFPDLHSELNLSSLELGDSALYFCASSVGVQPTYNEQFFGPGTRLTVL.

This clonotype was seen a handful of times. The gene calls are TRBV11-2 and TRBJ2-1; TRBD2 matches 10 bases. This CDR3 has 14 residues. V shed 6 bases and J 9 bases; nucleotides not matched to a gene: 8. CDR1 SGHAT and CDR2 FQNNGV come from the germline V gene. The CDR3 reads CASRSGEREGEQFF. CDR3 DNA: TGTGCCAGCAGGTCGGGGGAGCGGGAGGGTGAGCAGTTCTTC.